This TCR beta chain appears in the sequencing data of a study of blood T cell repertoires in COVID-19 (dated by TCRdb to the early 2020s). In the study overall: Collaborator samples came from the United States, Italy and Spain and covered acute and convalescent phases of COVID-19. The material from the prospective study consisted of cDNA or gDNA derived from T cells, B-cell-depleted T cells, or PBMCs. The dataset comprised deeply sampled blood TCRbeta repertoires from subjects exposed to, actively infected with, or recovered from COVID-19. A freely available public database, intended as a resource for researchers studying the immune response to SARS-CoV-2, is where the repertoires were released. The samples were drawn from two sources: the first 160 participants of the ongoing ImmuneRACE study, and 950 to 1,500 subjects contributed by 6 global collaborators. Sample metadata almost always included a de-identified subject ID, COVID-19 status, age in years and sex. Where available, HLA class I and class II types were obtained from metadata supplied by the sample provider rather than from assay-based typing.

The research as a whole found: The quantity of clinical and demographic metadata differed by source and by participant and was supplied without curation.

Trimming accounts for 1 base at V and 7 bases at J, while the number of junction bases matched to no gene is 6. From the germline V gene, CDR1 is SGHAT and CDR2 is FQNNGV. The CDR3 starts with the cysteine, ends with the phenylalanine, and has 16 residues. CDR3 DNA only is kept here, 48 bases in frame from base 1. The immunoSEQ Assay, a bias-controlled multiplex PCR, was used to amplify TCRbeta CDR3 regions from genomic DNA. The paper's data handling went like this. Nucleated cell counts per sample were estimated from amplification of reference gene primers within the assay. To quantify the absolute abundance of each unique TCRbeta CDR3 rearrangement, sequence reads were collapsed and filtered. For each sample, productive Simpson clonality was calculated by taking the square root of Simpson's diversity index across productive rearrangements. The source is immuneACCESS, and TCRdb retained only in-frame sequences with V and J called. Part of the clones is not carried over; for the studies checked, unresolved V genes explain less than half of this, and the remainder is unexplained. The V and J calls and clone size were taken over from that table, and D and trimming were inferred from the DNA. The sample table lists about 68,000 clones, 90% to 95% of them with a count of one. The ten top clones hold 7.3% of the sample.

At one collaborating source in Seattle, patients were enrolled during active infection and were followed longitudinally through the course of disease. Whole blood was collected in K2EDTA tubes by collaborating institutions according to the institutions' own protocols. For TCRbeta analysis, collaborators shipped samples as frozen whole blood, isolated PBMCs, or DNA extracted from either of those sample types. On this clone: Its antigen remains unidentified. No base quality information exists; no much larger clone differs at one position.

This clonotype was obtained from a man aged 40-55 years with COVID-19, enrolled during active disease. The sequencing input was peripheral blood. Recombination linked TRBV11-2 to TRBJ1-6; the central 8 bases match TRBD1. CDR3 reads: CASSLARTGRNSPLHF. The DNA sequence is TGTGCCAGCAGCTTAGCCCGGACAGGGAGGAATTCACCCCTCCACTTT.